A single sample is the source of the 30 T cell receptor beta chains below, sequenced in a study of T cell changes during pregnancy in multiple sclerosis. Repertoires were generated with immunoSEQ multiplex PCR, while TCRdb's copy carries only in-frame clones and drops some. The sample includes some 130,000 clones, roughly 96% seen only once; the top ten take less than 0.55%. This specimen consisted of peripheral blood, obtained after pregnancy. All receptors derive from a female donor with multiple sclerosis, enrolled in a pregnancy study.

This chain links TRBV29-1 with TRBJ2-1; D ambiguous. V dropped 4 bases and J dropped 9 bases, with 7 bases sitting between them. CDR3 length equals 10 residues. Germline V CDR1 and CDR2: SQVTM, ANQGSEA. For the CDR3, the DNA is TGCAGCGTTGGTGGCAGTGAGCAGTTCTTC. Its protein product is CSVGGSEQFF.

The chain employs TRBV19 and TRBJ1-2; possibly TRBD1 for D (5 bases). V dropped 5 bases and J dropped 8 bases, with 12 bases sitting between them. CDR3 length equals 12 residues. Germline V gene data show CDR1 as LNHDA and CDR2 as SQIVND (reference sequence). As DNA, the CDR3 is TGTGCCAGTAGTTCAGGACACGAGGGCTACACCTTC. Its translation: CASSSGHEGYTF. The full variable domain, rest sourced from reference TRBV19 and TRBJ1-2, is DGGITQSPKYLFRKEGQNVTLSCEQNLNHDAMYWYRQDPGQGLRLIYYSQIVNDFQKGDIAEGYSVSREKKESFPLTVTSAQKNPTAFYLCASSSGHEGYTFGSGTRLTVV.

V usage is TRBV7-6 and J usage is TRBJ2-3; 8 bases are a match to TRBD2. The CDR3 length is 16 residues. Germline loops: CDR1 SGHVS, CDR2 FNYEAQ. J gave up 2 bases and V 3 bases, and 7 bases lay outside the gene matches. The CDR3 loop reads CASSFKAGAVTDTQYF. CDR3 nucleotides: TGTGCCAGCAGCTTTAAAGCGGGAGCGGTCACAGATACGCAGTATTTT.

This clone was seen only a few times. One end of the junction varies from germline; a read error may be responsible. The chain employs TRBV5-1 and TRBJ1-1; D not resolved. Per germline, CDR1 SGHRS and CDR2 YFSETQ. The CDR3 contains 14 residues. The CDR3 loop reads CASRLAILNTEAFF. The CDR3 DNA is TGCGCCAGCAGATTGGCCATCCTGAACACTGAAGCTTTCTTT. Full variable domain (rest looked up from reference TRBV5-1 and TRBJ1-1): KAGVTQTPRYLIKTRGQQVTLSCSPISGHRSVSWYQQTPGQGLQFLFEYFSETQRNKGNFPGRFSGRQFSNSRSEMNVSTLELGDSALYLCASRLAILNTEAFFGQGTRLTVV.

A word on this clone: One end of the junction does not line up with germline, which may come from a read error. CDR3 coding DNA: TGTGCCATCAGTGAGGCAAGCGGCTACGCGCAGTACTTC. Encoded protein: CAISEASGYAQYF. V is TRBV10-3 and J is TRBJ2-7, with D possibly being TRBD2 (5 bases). CDR1 ENHRY and CDR2 SYGVKD come from the germline V gene. The CDR3 consists of 13 residues.

The J gene is TRBJ2-7, the V gene TRBV5-1; unclear D gene. This CDR3 region has 15 residues. Germline CDR1 SGHRS, CDR2 YFSETQ. V lost 4 bases, J lost 4 bases, and 18 bases lay in between. The CDR3 region is CASSPGQAVSYEQYF. Written as DNA, the CDR3 is TGCGCCAGCAGCCCCGGCCAGGCTGTATCTTACGAGCAGTACTTC. The whole variable domain, remainder taken from reference TRBV5-1 and TRBJ2-7, is KAGVTQTPRYLIKTRGQQVTLSCSPISGHRSVSWYQQTPGQGLQFLFEYFSETQRNKGNFPGRFSGRQFSNSRSEMNVSTLELGDSALYLCASSPGQAVSYEQYFGPGTRLTVT.

This chain connects TRBV7-9 to TRBJ2-3, with a weak D call TRBD2 (5 bases). Germline V gene lookup returns CDR1 SEHNR and CDR2 FQNEAQ (reference sequence). The CDR3 runs 14 residues. Trimming took off 8 bases at V and 1 base at J, with 13 bases between the two ends. The CDR3 nucleotides read TGTGCCAGCGACTATGGGAGAGGCACAGATACGCAGTATTTT. Translated: CASDYGRGTDTQYF.

The chain couples TRBV9 to TRBJ2-1; 7 positions match TRBD2. V was pared by 4 bases and J by 5 bases, with 18 bases of the junction left unmatched. Germline assignment: CDR1 SGDLS and CDR2 YYNGEE. The CDR3 has 18 amino acids. This CDR3 reads CASSLYAGREGLNNEQFF. CDR3 sequence (DNA): TGTGCCAGCAGCCTATACGCGGGGAGGGAGGGCCTTAACAATGAGCAGTTCTTC.

The genes are TRBV5-1 and TRBJ2-2; perhaps TRBD1 as D (6 bases). Germline loops: CDR1 SGHRS, CDR2 YFSETQ. This CDR3 has 14 residues. Trimming removed 3 bases from V and 3 bases from J, with 9 bases in between. The CDR3, as DNA: TGCGCCAGCAGCTCGGACAGCTACACCGGGGAGCTGTTTTTT. Its translation: CASSSDSYTGELFF.

The chain links TRBV5-1 to TRBJ2-5; 8 positions agree with TRBD2. Germline V lookup: CDR1 SGHRS, CDR2 YFSETQ. Unmatched junction bases numbered 9, after V lost 4 bases and J lost 1 base. This CDR3 comprises 16 residues. CDR3 protein: CASSLERERGQETQYF. CDR3 nucleotide sequence: TGCGCCAGCAGCCTCGAGCGGGAGAGGGGCCAAGAGACCCAGTACTTC.

This chain links TRBV7-9 with TRBJ2-2; TRBD1 might be the D (5 bases). Between the trimmed V and J ends, which lost 1 base and 7 bases, there was a span of 10 bases. The CDR3 extends over 14 amino acids. Germline values: CDR1 SEHNR, CDR2 FQNEAQ (reference sequence). Here the CDR3 reads CASSLGQQGGELFF. The CDR3 region has the DNA TGTGCCAGCAGCTTAGGTCAGCAGGGCGGGGAGCTGTTTTTT.

The chain has TRBV7-2 and TRBJ2-1; the D is unclear. V lost 5 bases and J lost 0, with 11 bases in between. The CDR3 loop spans 15 amino acids. The germline V gene has CDR1 SGHTA and CDR2 FQGNSA. DNA for the CDR3: TGTGCCAGCAGCCAGACTGGAAGCTCCTACAATGAGCAGTTCTTC. Protein: CASSQTGSSYNEQFF.

The CDR3 region has the DNA TGTGCCAGTAGTATCCCGGACAACGAGCAGTACTTC. Residues: CASSIPDNEQYF. The chain is built from TRBV19 and TRBJ2-7; a possible D gene is TRBD1 (5 bases). Germline values: CDR1 LNHDA, CDR2 SQIVND (reference sequence). This CDR3 region has 12 residues. V shed 3 bases and J shed 5 bases, with 8 bases lying between them.

The rearrangement joins TRBV7-9 to TRBJ2-7, with a weak D call TRBD2 (6 bases). V shed 1 base and J shed 9 bases, with 10 bases lying between them. This CDR3 is built from 12 residues. Germline lookup yields CDR1 SEHNR and CDR2 FQNEAQ (reference sequence). CDR3 in amino acids: CASSLVEGGQYF. The CDR3 nucleotides read TGTGCCAGCAGCTTAGTAGAGGGAGGGCAGTACTTC.

The chain recombines TRBV6-5 with TRBJ1-5; 8 bases line up with TRBD1. CDR3 length: 13 residues. Germline V CDR1 and CDR2: MNHEY, SVGAGI. With 0 bases clipped from V and 9 bases from J, the junction kept 1 base outside the gene matches. CDR3 coding DNA: TGTGCCAGCAGTTACTCTGGACAGGGGCCCCAGCATTTT. Translated: CASSYSGQGPQHF.

The rearrangement joins TRBV5-1 to TRBJ2-5; 12 nucleotides match TRBD2. Germline V gene sequence: CDR1 SGHRS, CDR2 YFSETQ. CDR3 length: 17 residues. V trimming: 4 bases; J trimming: 5 bases; junction bases outside the gene matches: 12. The chain's CDR3 is CASSVTSGRLRAETQYF. The CDR3 DNA sequence: TGCGCCAGCAGCGTAACTAGCGGGAGGCTTCGGGCGGAGACCCAGTACTTC. The variable domain in full, completed from reference TRBV5-1 and TRBJ2-5, reads KAGVTQTPRYLIKTRGQQVTLSCSPISGHRSVSWYQQTPGQGLQFLFEYFSETQRNKGNFPGRFSGRQFSNSRSEMNVSTLELGDSALYLCASSVTSGRLRAETQYFGPGTRLLVL.

This clone came up once. The chain carries TRBV7-9 and TRBJ2-7; 8 bases are shared with TRBD1. Germline CDR1 SEHNR, CDR2 FQNEAQ (reference sequence). V shed 5 bases, J shed 0 bases, and the junction held 3 bases outside the gene matches. The CDR3 totals 14 residues. CDR3 region: CASSPGQVSYEQYF. CDR3 DNA sequence: TGTGCCAGCAGCCCGGGACAGGTCTCCTACGAGCAGTACTTC.

This chain connects TRBV7-2 to TRBJ1-1, with a tentative D call TRBD1 (5 bases). This CDR3 region has 14 residues. The V gene's germline CDR1 is SGHTA and CDR2 FQGNSA. V lost 5 bases to trimming and J lost 7 bases, with 17 bases between them. CDR3 residues: CASSPQAGRFEAFF. CDR3 DNA sequence: TGTGCCAGCAGCCCCCAGGCAGGGCGTTTTGAAGCTTTCTTT.

For the CDR3, the DNA is TGTGCCAGCAGCTCAGCAGGGGGTAATGAAAAACTGTTTTTT. Its protein is CASSSAGGNEKLFF. This sequence joins TRBV7-2 and TRBJ1-4; 7 bases line up with TRBD1. The J segment lost 4 bases and the V segment lost 4 bases, leaving 3 bases of the junction unmatched. The length of the CDR3 is 14 residues. Looked up from germline, CDR1 is SGHTA and CDR2 is FQGNSA.

The rearrangement uses TRBV4-1 and TRBJ1-1; 9 positions agree with TRBD1. Trimming cost V 0 bases and J 1 base; bases outside gene matches: 9. Germline V gene lookup returns CDR1 MGHRA and CDR2 YSYEKL. This CDR3 region has 18 residues. The CDR3 DNA reads as TGCGCCAGCAGCCAAGAAGCAGGGACAGGGCTGGGGAACACTGAAGCTTTCTTT. This codes for CASSQEAGTGLGNTEAFF.

V usage is TRBV9 and J usage is TRBJ2-1; 13 nucleotides match TRBD2. Germline CDR1 reads SGDLS; CDR2 reads YYNGEE. The length of the CDR3 is 19 residues. The V segment lost 0 bases and the J segment 6 bases; nucleotides outside the gene matches: 12. The CDR3 DNA is TGTGCCAGCAGCGTAGCCATCACCCCACTAGCGGGAGGGCCCAATGAGCAGTTCTTC. This codes for CASSVAITPLAGGPNEQFF.

This chain connects TRBV15 to TRBJ1-2, with 10 bases aligning to TRBD1. Germline V gene data show CDR1 as LNHNV and CDR2 as YYDKDF (reference sequence). CDR3 length: 15 amino acids. V shed 0 bases, J shed 4 bases, and the junction held 2 bases outside the gene matches. The CDR3 bases are TGTGCCACCAGCAGAGAAGGGACAGGGGTCTATGGCTACACCTTC. This gives the protein CATSREGTGVYGYTF. The complete variable domain, with remaining parts taken from reference TRBV15 and TRBJ1-2, reads DAMVIQNPRYQVTQFGKPVTLSCSQTLNHNVMYWYQQKSSQAPKLLFHYYDKDFNNEADTPDNFQSRRPNTSFCFLDIRSPGLGDTAMYLCATSREGTGVYGYTFGSGTRLTVV.

The chain carries TRBV19 and TRBJ1-5; 10 bases line up with TRBD1. CDR1 is LNHDA, CDR2 SQIVND, per germline (reference sequence). This CDR3 contains 13 residues. Unmatched junction bases numbered 4, after V lost 11 bases and J lost 3 bases. The CDR3 DNA follows: TGTGCCGGACAGGGGGGCAACAATCAGCCCCAGCATTTT. Translating gives CAGQGGNNQPQHF.

V usage is TRBV6-5 and J usage is TRBJ2-3; the D is unclear. In germline, CDR1 is MNHEY, CDR2 SVGAGI. This CDR3 region has 14 residues. V shed 3 bases and J shed 0 bases, with 7 bases lying between them. The DNA for the CDR3 is TGTGCCAGCAGTTATGTGGCTAGCACAGATACGCAGTATTTT. Residues: CASSYVASTDTQYF.

The chain carries TRBV28 and TRBJ1-5; maybe TRBD1 (6 bases). Trimming stripped 6 bases from V and 9 bases from J, with 15 bases between. Germline-derived CDR1 and CDR2 are MDHEN and SYDVKM. The CDR3 runs to 13 residues. As DNA, the CDR3 is TGTGCCAGCAGGAGACAGGATGTAAGGCCCCAGCATTTT. Amino acid sequence: CASRRQDVRPQHF.

The chain recombines TRBV5-5 with TRBJ2-2; a weak D match, TRBD2 (5 bases). CDR1 is SGHKS, CDR2 YYEKEE, per germline (reference sequence). This CDR3 is 16 amino acids long. V was trimmed by 4 bases and J by 0 bases, leaving 13 bases between them. The CDR3 spells CASSRRGIANTGELFF. The CDR3 DNA follows: TGTGCCAGCAGCCGGAGAGGGATAGCGAACACCGGGGAGCTGTTTTTT. Full variable domain (remainder filled in from reference TRBV5-5 and TRBJ2-2): DAGVTQSPTHLIKTRGQQVTLRCSPISGHKSVSWYQQVLGQGPQFIFQYYEKEERGRGNFPDRFSARQFPNYSSELNVNALLLGDSALYLCASSRRGIANTGELFFGEGSRLTVL.

This rearrangement joins TRBV5-1 to TRBJ2-1, with TRBD2 identical over 13 bases. Germline CDR1 reads SGHRS; CDR2 reads YFSETQ. The CDR3 length is 15 residues. V lost 3 bases to trimming and J lost 9 bases; unmatched junction nucleotides: 6. CDR3 protein: CASSWGLAGSGEQFF. DNA of the CDR3: TGCGCCAGCAGCTGGGGACTAGCGGGGTCCGGTGAGCAGTTCTTC.

The chain recombines TRBV19 with TRBJ1-4, with TRBD1 matching over 8 bases. The CDR3 loop spans 14 amino acids. From germline, CDR1 is LNHDA and CDR2 SQIVND (reference sequence). V lost 4 bases to trimming and J lost 10 bases; unmatched junction nucleotides: 8. The DNA for the CDR3 is TGTGCCAGTAGTACGGCCAGGGGGCCAGGAAAACTGTTTTTT. Translating gives CASSTARGPGKLFF. Combining the CDR3 with reference TRBV19 and TRBJ1-4 gives the whole variable domain DGGITQSPKYLFRKEGQNVTLSCEQNLNHDAMYWYRQDPGQGLRLIYYSQIVNDFQKGDIAEGYSVSREKKESFPLTVTSAQKNPTAFYLCASSTARGPGKLFFGSGTQLSVL.

The chain uses TRBV29-1 and TRBJ2-3, with TRBD2 matching over 8 bases. This CDR3 has 14 amino acids. V was clipped by 5 bases and J by 3 bases; unmatched bases: 7. Germline V gene sequence: CDR1 SQVTM, CDR2 ANQGSEA. CDR3 nucleotide sequence: TGCAGCGTTTCAGGAGCGGGAGCTACAGATACGCAGTATTTT. Residues: CSVSGAGATDTQYF.

V gene TRBV5-1 combines with J gene TRBJ1-1; no clear D gene. CDR3 length equals 17 residues. Germline V gene sequence: CDR1 SGHRS, CDR2 YFSETQ. Trimming took off 4 bases at V and 3 bases at J, with 22 bases between the two ends. Here the CDR3 reads CASSPGSSTKQYTEAFF. CDR3 DNA: TGCGCCAGCAGCCCCGGTTCAAGCACAAAACAGTACACTGAAGCTTTCTTT.